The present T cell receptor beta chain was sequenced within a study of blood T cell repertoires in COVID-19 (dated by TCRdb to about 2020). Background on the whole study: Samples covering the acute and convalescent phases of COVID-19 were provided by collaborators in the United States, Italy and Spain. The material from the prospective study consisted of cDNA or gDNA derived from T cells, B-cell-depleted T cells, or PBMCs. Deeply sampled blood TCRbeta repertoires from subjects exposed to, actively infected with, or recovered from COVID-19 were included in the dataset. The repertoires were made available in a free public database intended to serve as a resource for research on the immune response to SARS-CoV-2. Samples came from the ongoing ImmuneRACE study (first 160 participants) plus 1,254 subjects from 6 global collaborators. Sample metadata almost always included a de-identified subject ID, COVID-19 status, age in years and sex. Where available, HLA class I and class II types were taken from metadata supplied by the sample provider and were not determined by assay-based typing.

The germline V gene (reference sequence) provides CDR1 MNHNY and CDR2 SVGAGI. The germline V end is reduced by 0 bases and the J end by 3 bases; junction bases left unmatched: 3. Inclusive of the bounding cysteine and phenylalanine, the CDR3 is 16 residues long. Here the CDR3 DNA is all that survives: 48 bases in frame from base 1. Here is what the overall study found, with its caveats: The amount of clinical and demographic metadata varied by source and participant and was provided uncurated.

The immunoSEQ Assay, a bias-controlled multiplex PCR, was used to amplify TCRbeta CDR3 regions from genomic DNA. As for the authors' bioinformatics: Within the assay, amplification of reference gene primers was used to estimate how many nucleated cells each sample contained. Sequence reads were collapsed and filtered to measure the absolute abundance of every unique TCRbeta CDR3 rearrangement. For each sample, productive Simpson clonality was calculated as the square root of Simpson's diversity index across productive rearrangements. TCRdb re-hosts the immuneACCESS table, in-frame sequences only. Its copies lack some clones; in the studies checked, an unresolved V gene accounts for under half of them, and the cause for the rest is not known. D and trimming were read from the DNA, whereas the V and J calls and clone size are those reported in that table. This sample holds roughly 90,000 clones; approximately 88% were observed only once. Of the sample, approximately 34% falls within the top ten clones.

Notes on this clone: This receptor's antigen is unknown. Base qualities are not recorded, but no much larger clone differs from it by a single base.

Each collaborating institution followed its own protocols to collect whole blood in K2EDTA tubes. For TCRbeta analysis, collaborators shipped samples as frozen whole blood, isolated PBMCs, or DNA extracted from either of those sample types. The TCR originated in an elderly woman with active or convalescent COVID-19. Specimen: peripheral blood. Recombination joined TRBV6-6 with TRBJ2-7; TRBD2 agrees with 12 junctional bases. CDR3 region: CASSYSTSGSVYEQYF. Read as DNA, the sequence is TGTGCCAGCAGTTACTCGACTAGCGGGAGTGTCTACGAGCAGTACTTC.